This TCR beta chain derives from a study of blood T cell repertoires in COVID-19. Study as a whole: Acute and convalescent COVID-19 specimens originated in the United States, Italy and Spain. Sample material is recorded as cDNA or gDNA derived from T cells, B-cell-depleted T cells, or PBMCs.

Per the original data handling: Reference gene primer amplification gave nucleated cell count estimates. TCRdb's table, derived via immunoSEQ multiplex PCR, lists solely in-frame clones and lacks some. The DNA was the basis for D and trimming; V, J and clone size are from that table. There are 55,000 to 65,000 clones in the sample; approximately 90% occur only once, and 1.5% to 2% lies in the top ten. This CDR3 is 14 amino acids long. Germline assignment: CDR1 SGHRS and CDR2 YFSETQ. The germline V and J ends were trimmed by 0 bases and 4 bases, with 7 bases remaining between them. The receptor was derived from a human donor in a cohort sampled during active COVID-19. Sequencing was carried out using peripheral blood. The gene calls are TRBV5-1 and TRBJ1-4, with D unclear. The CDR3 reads CASSLATSNEKLFF. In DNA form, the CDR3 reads TGCGCCAGCAGCTTGGCCACAAGTAATGAAAAACTGTTTTTT.